The present T cell receptor beta chain was sequenced within a study of PD-1 blockade in mismatch repair-deficient tumors. This CDR3 has 18 residues. Sequenced by immunoSEQ multiplex PCR; TCRdb stores in-frame clones only, minus some. Of some 120,000 clones listed, about nine tenths are singletons. This specimen consisted of peripheral blood, obtained 70 to 73 weeks after starting pembrolizumab. The chain joins TRBV21-1 to TRBJ2-7; the table's D gene call, TRBD2, was not cross checked with the DNA. TRBV21-1 is a pseudogene locus. The receptor comes from an adult with mismatch repair-deficient cancer. CDR3 sequence reads: CASSKEFRRLAGVDEQYF. The CDR3 nucleotides read TGTGCCAGCAGCAAAGAATTTCGGAGACTAGCGGGAGTAGACGAGCAGTACTTC.